This T cell receptor (beta chain) was observed in a study of blood T cell repertoires in COVID-19. About the research overall: T cells, B-cell-depleted T cells, or PBMCs provided the cDNA or gDNA that served as material.

TCRdb's table, derived via immunoSEQ multiplex PCR, lists solely in-frame clones and lacks some. Of roughly 41,000 clones in the sample, about 80% were seen once. J gave up 10 bases and V 5 bases, and 4 bases lay outside the gene matches. Germline CDR1 and CDR2: SGHVS and FQNEAQ. The CDR3 consists of 13 residues. The clonotype originates from a woman older than 75 with acute or convalescent COVID-19. The sequencing sample was made of peripheral blood. The chain is built from TRBV7-8 and TRBJ1-6, with 8 positions matching TRBD1. The CDR3 sequence is CASSPGGGSPLHF. The CDR3 coding sequence is TGTGCCAGCAGCCCAGGGGGCGGGTCACCCCTCCACTTT.